These 14 T cell receptor beta chains came from one sample sequenced in a study of blood T cell repertoires in COVID-19. Sequenced by immunoSEQ multiplex PCR; TCRdb stores in-frame clones only, minus some. The sample consists of 45,000 to 60,000 clones, more than 80% of them appearing once. The sample comprised peripheral blood. The receptors shown here come from a man between 65 and 85 years old with active COVID-19.

V usage is TRBV5-1 and J usage is TRBJ2-3, with 8 bases fitting TRBD2. The CDR3 sequence is 18 residues long. The junction had 15 bases not matched to a gene; V was cut back by 2 bases and J by 4 bases. CDR1 SGHRS and CDR2 YFSETQ come from the germline V gene. The chain's CDR3 is CASSFEGSSGGVSDTQYF. In nucleotides, the CDR3 is TGCGCCAGCAGCTTCGAAGGATCCAGCGGGGGAGTTTCAGATACGCAGTATTTT.

This clone was seen once. V and J are TRBV6-1 and TRBJ1-1; D gene unclear. V lost 2 bases and J lost 2, with 6 bases in between. Germline CDR1 reads MNHNS; CDR2 reads SASEGT. CDR3 size: 13 residues. The CDR3 DNA reads as TGTGCCAGCAGTGAACAGGTCAACACTGAAGCTTTCTTT. Translation gives CASSEQVNTEAFF.

This clone was recorded only once. The chain recombines TRBV29-1 with TRBJ2-5; 8 bases line up with TRBD1. V dropped 7 bases and J dropped 4; count of bases not matched to a gene: 11. Germline V lookup: CDR1 SQVTM, CDR2 ANQGSEA. The CDR3 has 14 residues. CDR3 residues: CSAESQGARETQYF. In DNA, the CDR3 is TGCAGCGCCGAAAGCCAGGGGGCACGAGAGACCCAGTACTTC.

The chain uses TRBV5-6 and TRBJ1-2, with 7 bases aligning to TRBD1. The V segment lost 0 bases and the J segment 3 bases; nucleotides outside the gene matches: 8. This CDR3 spans 16 amino acids. Germline CDR1 reads SGHDT; CDR2 reads YYEEEE. CDR3 amino acids: CASSLDSSQGYYGYTF. CDR3 DNA: TGTGCCAGCAGCTTGGACTCTTCACAGGGGTACTATGGCTACACCTTC.

The chain links TRBV24-1 to TRBJ1-1, with a weak D call TRBD1 (5 bases). V shed 3 bases and J shed 3 bases, with 7 bases lying between them. The CDR3 runs to 13 residues. Germline CDR1 reads KGHDR; CDR2 reads SFDVKD. The CDR3 loop is CATSDGHHTEAFF. For the CDR3, the DNA is TGTGCCACCAGTGATGGACACCACACTGAAGCTTTCTTT.

The V call is TRBV24-1, the J call TRBJ2-2; 8 nucleotides line up with TRBD2. The CDR3 is made up of 14 amino acids. Germline values: CDR1 KGHDR, CDR2 SFDVKD. V gave up 9 bases and J gave up 2 bases; unmatched junction bases: 4. The CDR3 region has the DNA TGTGCCACCGGAGCGGGGGTAAACACCGGGGAGCTGTTTTTT. Translating gives CATGAGVNTGELFF.

The chain combines TRBV29-1 with TRBJ1-6, with TRBD1 matching over 7 bases. Germline CDR1 SQVTM, CDR2 ANQGSEA. The junction had 8 bases not matched to a gene; V was cut back by 6 bases and J by 6 bases. The CDR3 sequence is 14 residues long. The CDR3 sequence is CSVSTGDSNSPLHF. DNA for the CDR3: TGCAGCGTCTCTACAGGGGATAGTAATTCACCCCTCCACTTT.

This clone is medium-sized by share. This chain uses TRBV5-1 with TRBJ1-3, with TRBD1 identical over 10 bases. The V segment lost 0 bases and the J segment 0 bases; nucleotides outside the gene matches: 3. Germline V gives CDR1 SGHRS, CDR2 YFSETQ. The CDR3 extends over 17 amino acids. The DNA for the CDR3 is TGCGCCAGCAGCTTGGAGACAGGGGGCGTCTCTGGAAACACCATATATTTT. It is translated as CASSLETGGVSGNTIYF.

The chain couples TRBV5-1 to TRBJ1-3; TRBD1 matches 7 bases. Looked up from germline, CDR1 is SGHRS and CDR2 is YFSETQ. V shed 0 bases and J 0 bases; nucleotides not matched to a gene: 3. CDR3 length: 16 residues. CDR3: CASSLGDRASGNTIYF. The CDR3 DNA follows: TGCGCCAGCAGCTTGGGCGACAGGGCCTCTGGAAACACCATATATTTT.

As for this clone: The same CDR3 arises from other DNA sequences in this sample as well. The genes are TRBV12-5 and TRBJ1-1; weak D call: TRBD1 (5 bases). CDR1 and CDR2 from the germline V gene are LGHNT and FRNRAP. This CDR3 spans 14 amino acids. V was pared by 0 bases and J by 5 bases, with 10 bases between. The CDR3 nucleotides are TGTGCTAGTGGTTTGGTGGCGGGGGGAACTGAAGCTTTCTTT. Its translation is CASGLVAGGTEAFF.

The V gene is TRBV6-5, the J gene TRBJ1-1; weak D call: TRBD1 (6 bases). Trimming shortened V by 2 bases and J by 3 bases, and 13 bases separated the two germline ends. The CDR3 spans 15 residues. In germline, CDR1 is MNHEY, CDR2 SVGAGI. As DNA, the CDR3 is TGTGCCAGCAGTTACGCAGGGGCCCTGTACACTGAAGCTTTCTTT. Its protein is CASSYAGALYTEAFF.

V is TRBV19 and J is TRBJ2-5; the match to TRBD2 covers 13 bases. The CDR3 covers 15 residues. V lost 4 bases to trimming and J lost 3 bases; unmatched junction nucleotides: 2. Germline assignment: CDR1 LNHDA and CDR2 SQIVND (reference sequence). CDR3 coding DNA: TGTGCCAGTAGTAGTGGACTAGCGGGGGAAGAGACCCAGTACTTC. Residues: CASSSGLAGEETQYF.

This rearrangement joins TRBV14 to TRBJ1-3; TRBD1 aligns across 9 bases. The trim removed 4 bases at V and 4 bases at J, leaving 17 bases unmatched. The germline V gene has CDR1 SGHDN and CDR2 FVKESK. The CDR3 has 19 residues. The CDR3 coding sequence is TGTGCCAGCAGCCGAGTGGGACAGGGAAACGTAGCGTCCGGAAACACCATATATTTT. Its protein product is CASSRVGQGNVASGNTIYF.

The chain has TRBV11-2 and TRBJ1-2, with D hard to call. This CDR3 region has 14 residues. V gave up 4 bases and J gave up 7 bases, with 16 bases separating them. CDR1 and CDR2 (germline): SGHAT, FQNNGV. The CDR3 nucleotides read TGTGCCAGCAGCTCGTTAGGATACGTAGCTGGCTACACCTTC. Translating it yields CASSSLGYVAGYTF.